What follows are 19 T cell receptor beta chains derived from one specimen sequenced in a study of early T cells in non-severe SARS-CoV-2 infection. TCRdb re-derived calls from the 5' RACE reads in MiXCR, one entry per CDR3 protein. This sample has around 72,000 distinct CDR3 sequences, with 10% found just once. The material was whole blood, obtained at baseline. These receptor sequences come from an adult who was a healthcare worker with PCR-confirmed SARS-CoV-2 infection or an uninfected control (not recorded which).

The V and J genes are TRBV5-6 and TRBJ2-7, with D perhaps being TRBD1 or TRBD2 (5 bases each). Germline CDR1 is SGHDT and CDR2 is YYEEEE. The CDR3 has 13 amino acids. Trimming removed 0 bases at V and 7 bases at J, with 11 bases between. The CDR3 protein is CASSLVGPGEQYF. The CDR3 DNA follows: TGTGCCAGCAGCTTGGTGGGACCGGGAGAGCAGTACTTC.

This sequence joins TRBV7-9 and TRBJ2-7, with 11 bases aligning to TRBD1. Germline-derived CDR1 and CDR2 are SEHNR and FQNEAQ (reference sequence). CDR3 size: 14 residues. V was pared by 5 bases and J by 2 bases, with 2 bases of the junction left unmatched. CDR3: CASSEDRGPYEQYF. The CDR3 DNA follows: TGTGCCAGCAGCGAGGACAGGGGGCCCTACGAGCAGTACTTC. The variable domain in full, completed from reference TRBV7-9 and TRBJ2-7, reads DTGVSQNPRHKITKRGQNVTFRCDPISEHNRLYWYRQTLGQGPEFLTYFQNEAQLEKSRLLSDRFSAERPKGSFSTLEIQRTEQGDSAMYLCASSEDRGPYEQYFGPGTRLTVT.

This clonotype was seen a handful of times. The J gene is TRBJ2-1, the V gene TRBV7-9, with D possibly matching TRBD1 (6 bases). The CDR3 has 16 amino acids. Deletions cut 5 bases from V and 2 bases from J, with 16 bases between. Germline CDR1 is SEHNR and CDR2 is FQNEAQ (reference sequence). CDR3 amino acids: CASSTQQGMAYNEQFF. As DNA, the CDR3 is TGTGCCAGCAGCACCCAACAGGGAATGGCCTACAATGAGCAGTTCTTC.

This clonotype was observed a handful of times. The V and J genes are TRBV5-6 and TRBJ2-5; D is unclear. Between the trimmed V and J ends, which lost 0 bases and 6 bases, there was a span of 6 bases. Germline loops: CDR1 SGHDT, CDR2 YYEEEE. This CDR3 contains 12 residues. CDR3 bases: TGTGCCAGCAGCTTGGGTACGAAGACCCAGTACTTC. Its protein product is CASSLGTKTQYF.

This clonotype was observed many times. The chain uses TRBV29-1 and TRBJ2-3; TRBD2 agrees at 10 bases. The trim removed 7 bases at V and 5 bases at J, leaving 12 bases unmatched. Germline V gene lookup returns CDR1 SQVTM and CDR2 ANQGSEA. The CDR3 totals 15 residues. CDR3 residues: CSAIGSGGLGDTQYF. The DNA for the CDR3 is TGCAGCGCTATCGGTAGCGGGGGGCTAGGAGATACGCAGTATTTT.

This chain links TRBV7-3 with TRBJ2-2; D call uncertain. The V gene's germline CDR1 is SGHTA and CDR2 FQGTGA. The CDR3 is 16 residues long. V shed 1 base and J shed 0 bases, with 9 bases lying between them. The CDR3 sequence is CASSLNPAPNTGELFF. DNA for the CDR3: TGTGCCAGCAGCTTAAACCCGGCGCCGAACACCGGGGAGCTGTTTTTT.

This clonotype was seen a handful of times. The chain couples TRBV4-3 to TRBJ1-1; no clear D. V lost 2 bases to trimming and J lost 2 bases, with 18 bases between them. CDR3 length: 17 residues. Per the germline V gene, CDR1 is LGHNA and CDR2 is YSLEER. CDR3 amino acids: CASSQFSESGPNTEAFF. The DNA of the CDR3 is TGCGCCAGCAGCCAATTCTCTGAAAGCGGACCTAACACTGAAGCTTTCTTT.

The rearrangement links TRBV7-3 to TRBJ2-2, with 7 positions matching TRBD1. Unmatched junction bases numbered 6, after V lost 4 bases and J lost 1 base. The CDR3 has 16 amino acids. Germline CDR1 is SGHTA and CDR2 is FQGTGA. The CDR3 loop is CASSSRDRENTGELFF. In DNA form, the CDR3 reads TGTGCCAGCAGCTCCCGGGACAGAGAGAACACCGGGGAGCTGTTTTTT.

This clonotype came up many times. This CDR3 reads CASSGNRGFNTGELFF. The CDR3 nucleotides are TGTGCCAGCAGTGGCAACAGGGGGTTTAACACCGGGGAGCTGTTTTTT. The chain couples TRBV6-1 to TRBJ2-2, with 8 nucleotides matching TRBD1. Germline assignment: CDR1 MNHNS and CDR2 SASEGT. CDR3 length: 16 amino acids. The trim removed 4 bases at V and 2 bases at J, leaving 6 bases unmatched.

This clonotype was seen ten or more times. The genes are TRBV24-1 and TRBJ1-5, with D possibly being TRBD1 (5 bases). V was clipped by 4 bases and J by 1 base, with 16 bases between them. CDR3 length equals 17 residues. Germline V CDR1 and CDR2: KGHDR, SFDVKD. The DNA of the CDR3 is TGTGCCACCAGTGACTCTCGGGGGGGAAGAAGCAATCAGCCCCAGCATTTT. The encoded protein is CATSDSRGGRSNQPQHF.

This clonotype was seen only a few times. The rearrangement links TRBV4-3 to TRBJ1-4, with D unresolved. Germline CDR1 LGHNA, CDR2 YSLEER. The CDR3 consists of 15 residues. V was trimmed by 0 bases and J by 7 bases, leaving 12 bases between them. This CDR3 is CASSQDLLGFEKLFF. Here the CDR3 DNA reads TGCGCCAGCAGCCAAGATCTCTTAGGCTTTGAAAAACTGTTTTTT.

V is TRBV11-2 and J is TRBJ2-3; D may match TRBD1 or TRBD2 (5 bases each). The CDR3 length is 14 residues. V was pared by 5 bases and J by 3 bases, with 12 bases between. Germline CDR1 SGHAT, CDR2 FQNNGV. The CDR3 nucleotides read TGTGCCAGCAGCCTAATCTGGGGGACAGATACGCAGTATTTT. As protein: CASSLIWGTDTQYF.

This chain links TRBV2 with TRBJ2-1, with a possible D match to TRBD2 (6 bases). Germline V gene sequence: CDR1 SNHLY, CDR2 FYNNEI. V dropped 5 bases and J dropped 7 bases, with 6 bases sitting between them. The CDR3 is made up of 11 amino acids. The CDR3 nucleotides read TGTGCCAGCAGTCTAGCGAATGAGCAGTTCTTC. Translated, it gives CASSLANEQFF.

This clonotype turned up a few times. The chain is built from TRBV27 and TRBJ1-6; TRBD1 is a possible D gene (5 bases). This CDR3 contains 15 residues. Between the trimmed V and J ends, which lost 1 base and 7 bases, there was a span of 11 bases. In germline, CDR1 is MNHEY, CDR2 SMNVEV (reference sequence). DNA of the CDR3: TGTGCCAGCAGTTTATACCCGGGGCCGAATTCACCCCTCCACTTT. Protein product: CASSLYPGPNSPLHF.

By share, this clonotype ranks as medium-sized (0.01 to 0.1%). This sequence joins TRBV12-3 or TRBV12-4 and TRBJ2-3; possibly TRBD2 for D (7 bases). This CDR3 has 18 amino acids. V gave up 4 bases and J gave up 1 base, with 21 bases separating them. The CDR3 region is CASSSTVFRGGRTDTQYF. For the CDR3, the DNA is TGTGCCAGCAGTTCCACCGTTTTTCGCGGGGGCCGCACAGATACGCAGTATTTT.

This clonotype was observed at least ten times. This sequence joins TRBV7-2 and TRBJ2-5, with 7 bases identical to TRBD2. The CDR3 runs to 15 residues. Germline V gene data show CDR1 as SGHTA and CDR2 as FQGNSA. Germline trimming cut 3 bases from V and 4 bases from J; bases unmatched to any gene: 8. The CDR3 sequence is CASSLVGLEGETQYF. Here the CDR3 DNA reads TGTGCCAGCAGCTTGGTCGGACTAGAAGGAGAGACCCAGTACTTC.

J is TRBJ2-2 and V is TRBV7-9, with D tentatively TRBD1 or TRBD2 (5 bases each). The V end lost 7 bases, the J end lost 1 base, and 16 bases lay between the germline ends. This CDR3 spans 16 amino acids. Germline CDR1 and CDR2: SEHNR and FQNEAQ (reference sequence). The CDR3 region has the DNA TGTGCCAGCACCATAGACCCGGGGCAGAACACCGGGGAGCTGTTTTTT. As protein: CASTIDPGQNTGELFF.

This clonotype was counted at least ten times. The V and J genes are TRBV6-2 or TRBV6-3 and TRBJ2-4; 7 bases agree with TRBD1. Germline trimming cut 5 bases from V and 4 bases from J; bases unmatched to any gene: 14. CDR1 is MNHEY and CDR2 is SVGEGT in the germline V gene. CDR3 length: 17 amino acids. CDR3 sequence reads: CASSLLMTGMRKNIQYF. As DNA, the CDR3 is TGTGCCAGCAGTCTCCTGATGACAGGGATGAGGAAAAACATTCAGTACTTC.

The rearrangement joins TRBV9 to TRBJ2-3; 14 positions agree with TRBD2. Germline-derived CDR1 and CDR2 are SGDLS and YYNGEE. V lost 3 bases to trimming and J lost 1 base; unmatched junction nucleotides: 4. The CDR3 has 17 amino acids. The CDR3 nucleotides are TGTGCCAGCAGCGCCGGGACTAGCGGGGGACGCACAGATACGCAGTATTTT. It is translated as CASSAGTSGGRTDTQYF.